This T cell receptor (beta chain) emerged from a study of blood T cell repertoires in COVID-19. Study background: COVID-19 samples from acute and convalescent phases originated in the United States, Italy and Spain. T cells, B-cell-depleted T cells, or PBMCs supplied cDNA or gDNA.

Per the study methods: Amplified reference gene primers provided the basis for estimating nucleated cell counts. Method: immunoSEQ multiplex PCR; TCRdb's copy keeps in-frame clones and lacks some. The V and J calls and clone size come from that table; D and trimming were worked out from the DNA. The sample shows about 400,000 clones, approximately 90% of them seen only once. Sequencing was done on a sample of peripheral blood. This TCR was sampled from a woman aged 25-40 years with acute or convalescent COVID-19.

CDR3 residues: CASSQQRTGNLNEQFF. CDR3 nucleotides: TGTGCCAGCAGCCAGCAGAGGACAGGGAATTTGAATGAGCAGTTCTTC. The chain employs TRBV3-1 (or the pseudogene TRBV3-2) and TRBJ2-1; 8 bases agree with TRBD1. The junction had 11 bases not matched to a gene; V was cut back by 3 bases and J by 7 bases. The CDR3 runs to 16 residues. Germline assignment: CDR1 LGHDT and CDR2 YNNKEL (reference sequence).